The subject of this entry is one T cell receptor beta chain. These data come from a study of shared T cell receptors in the human thymus. The CDR3 totals 15 residues. Per the germline V gene, CDR1 is MDHEN and CDR2 is SYDVKM. V was clipped by 6 bases and J by 4 bases, with 19 bases between them. Clones were read by immunoSEQ multiplex PCR, and TCRdb kept only the in-frame ones, dropping some. The sample lists roughly 710,000 clones, approximately 85% occurring once. Separately, the same data were catalogued under a study of human thymus T cells. As that report states: What related research reported was that thymic repertoires overlapped highly among unrelated individuals.

This receptor was identified in a girl less than two years old with a congenital heart defect. The material sequenced was thymocytes. The chain recombines TRBV28 with TRBJ2-7, with D perhaps matching TRBD2 (6 bases). DNA of the CDR3: TGTGCCAGCAGATCAAATAGCGGTTTACGTTACGAGCAGTACTTC. Translation: CASRSNSGLRYEQYF.